This TCR beta chain was sequenced in a study of blood T cell repertoires in COVID-19. Study summary: COVID-19 samples, acute and convalescent, were from the United States, Italy and Spain.

Trimming pared 4 bases from V and 2 bases from J, leaving 16 bases between. The CDR3 length is 16 residues. The germline V gene has CDR1 SGHTS and CDR2 YDEGEE. Clones were sequenced by immunoSEQ multiplex PCR, and TCRdb holds only the in-frame ones, with some missing. The sample has about 280,000 clones, around 85% seen once. The chain combines TRBV5-8 with TRBJ1-5; no firm D call. The TCR originated in a woman between 45 and 60 years old who had recovered from COVID-19. Sequencing was performed on PBMCs or T cells enriched from blood (not recorded which). The CDR3: CASSDNLNSGNQPQHF. DNA of the CDR3: TGTGCCAGCAGCGACAACTTAAATTCGGGCAATCAGCCCCAGCATTTT.